Each of the 25 T cell receptor beta chains below was sequenced from the same sample in a study of cytomegalovirus exposure and HLA in healthy donors. The PCR had 60 Vbeta and 13 Jbeta primers. Sequencing used immunoSEQ multiplex PCR; TCRdb keeps in-frame clones, though not all of them. The sample carries about 250,000 clones, roughly 81% recorded once. The sequenced sample was PBMCs. These receptors originate from a girl aged 2 to 10 in good health and CMV-seronegative.

The genes are TRBV6-5 and TRBJ2-7; D is ambiguous. V lost 4 bases and J 3 bases, leaving 13 bases between the germline ends. The CDR3 length is 14 residues. Germline lookup yields CDR1 MNHEY and CDR2 SVGAGI. CDR3 residues: CASSSPGSNYEQYF. In DNA, the CDR3 is TGTGCCAGCAGTTCCCCGGGTTCAAACTACGAGCAGTACTTC.

The gene calls are TRBV6-1 and TRBJ1-2; tentatively, D is TRBD1 (6 bases). The V gene's germline CDR1 is MNHNS and CDR2 SASEGT. This CDR3 has 17 amino acids. V was shortened by 0 bases and J by 8 bases, with 22 bases between the two germline ends. CDR3 loop: CASSEATGRLTILGYTF. CDR3 coding DNA: TGTGCCAGCAGTGAAGCTACAGGGAGACTTACCATTTTAGGCTACACCTTC.

This chain connects TRBV7-9 to TRBJ1-1; 8 positions agree with TRBD1. CDR1 SEHNR and CDR2 FQNEAQ come from the germline V gene (reference sequence). With 5 bases clipped from V and 3 bases from J, the junction kept 2 bases outside the gene matches. The CDR3 spans 13 residues. The CDR3 sequence is CASSPQGDTEAFF. The DNA for the CDR3 is TGTGCCAGCAGCCCACAGGGGGACACTGAAGCTTTCTTT.

This clone has just one count. The J gene is TRBJ2-1, the V gene TRBV5-1; 8 bases line up with TRBD2. Unmatched junction bases numbered 13, after V lost 4 bases and J lost 7 bases. CDR1 SGHRS and CDR2 YFSETQ come from the germline V gene. This CDR3 is 16 amino acids long. For the CDR3, the DNA is TGCGCCAGCAGCCCCTTCGGGCGGGGGGCTGGTAATGAGCAGTTCTTC. Amino acids: CASSPFGRGAGNEQFF.

V gene TRBV25-1 combines with J gene TRBJ2-1, with 7 positions matching TRBD2. CDR3 length equals 16 residues. Germline trimming cut 6 bases from V and 2 bases from J; bases unmatched to any gene: 10. The germline V gene encodes CDR1 MGHDK and CDR2 SYGVNS. The CDR3 region has the DNA TGTGCCAGCAGGGGGCCGGGAAGCGGGACCTACAATGAGCAGTTCTTC. This translates into CASRGPGSGTYNEQFF.

This sequence joins TRBV5-4 and TRBJ1-1, with D possibly being TRBD1 (6 bases). V was pared by 2 bases and J by 4 bases, with 15 bases between. The germline V gene has CDR1 SGHNT and CDR2 YYREEE (reference sequence). CDR3 length equals 15 residues. Here the CDR3 DNA reads TGTGCCAGCAGCTTATCTCCTACAGGGCTCACTGAAGCTTTCTTT. Translation gives CASSLSPTGLTEAFF. Looking up the rest from reference TRBV5-4 and TRBJ1-1 gives the full variable domain: ETGVTQSPTHLIKTRGQQVTLRCSSQSGHNTVSWYQQALGQGPQFIFQYYREEENGRGNFPPRFSGLQFPNYSSELNVNALELDDSALYLCASSLSPTGLTEAFFGQGTRLTVV.

The chain joins TRBV5-1 to TRBJ2-5, with 9 positions matching TRBD2. Trimming took 6 bases from V and 2 from J; bases not matched to a gene: 11. The CDR3 covers 16 residues. The germline V gene encodes CDR1 SGHRS and CDR2 YFSETQ. CDR3 loop: CASIAGGRAGQETQYF. In DNA form, the CDR3 reads TGCGCCAGCATTGCTGGCGGGAGGGCCGGGCAAGAGACCCAGTACTTC.

The chain carries TRBV27 and TRBJ2-7; 7 bases fit TRBD2. The ends lost 4 bases at V and 0 bases at J; junction bases unmatched: 9. This CDR3 has 16 amino acids. Per germline, CDR1 MNHEY and CDR2 SMNVEV (reference sequence). CDR3 DNA: TGTGCCAGCAGTTCCACCGCACGGGACTACTCCTACGAGCAGTACTTC. This sequence encodes CASSSTARDYSYEQYF.

The V gene is TRBV29-1, the J gene TRBJ1-1; weak D call: TRBD1 (6 bases). The V gene lost 8 bases and the J gene lost 5 bases, with 21 bases spanning the gap. There are 14 residues in the CDR3. The germline gives CDR1 SQVTM, CDR2 ANQGSEA. The CDR3 bases are TGCAGCCACACGGGGGGGGCGGAAGGGACTGAAGCTTTCTTT. Translating it yields CSHTGGAEGTEAFF. The whole variable domain, filled in from reference TRBV29-1 and TRBJ1-1, reads SAVISQKPSRDICQRGTSLTIQCQVDSQVTMMFWYRQQPGQSLTLIATANQGSEATYESGFVIDKFPISRPNLTFSTLTVSNMSPEDSSIYLCSHTGGAEGTEAFFGQGTRLTVV.

The V and J genes are TRBV30 and TRBJ2-6; D gene ambiguous. V lost 0 bases, J lost 0 bases, and 6 bases lay in between. CDR3 length equals 15 residues. Germline V gene lookup returns CDR1 GTSNPN and CDR2 SVGIG (reference sequence). The CDR3 protein is CAWSVFNSGANVLTF. CDR3 nucleotide sequence: TGTGCCTGGAGTGTATTTAACTCTGGGGCCAACGTCCTGACTTTC. Full variable domain (remainder filled in from reference TRBV30 and TRBJ2-6): SQTIHQWPATLVQPVGSPLSLECTVEGTSNPNLYWYRQAAGRGLQLLFYSVGIGQISSEVPQNLSASRPQDRQFILSSKKLLLSDSGFYLCAWSVFNSGANVLTFGAGSRLTVL.

This rearrangement joins TRBV6-5 to TRBJ2-3; 8 nucleotides align to TRBD1. Germline V lookup: CDR1 MNHEY, CDR2 SVGAGI. V shed 7 bases, J shed 0 bases, and the junction held 3 bases outside the gene matches. The CDR3 sequence is 14 residues long. The CDR3 region is CASTRTGSTDTQYF. For the CDR3, the DNA is TGTGCCAGCACCCGGACAGGGAGCACAGATACGCAGTATTTT.

The chain combines TRBV27 with TRBJ1-6, with D hard to call. The CDR3 loop spans 14 amino acids. V shed 5 bases and J shed 4 bases, with 9 bases lying between them. The germline V gene encodes CDR1 MNHEY and CDR2 SMNVEV (reference sequence). The CDR3 protein is CASSDSRYNSPLHF. CDR3 DNA: TGTGCCAGCAGTGACTCTCGATATAATTCACCCCTCCACTTT.

V is TRBV4-2 and J is TRBJ2-1; 7 bases fit TRBD2. Germline V CDR1 and CDR2: LGHNA, YNFKEQ. This CDR3 has 14 residues. The junction had 5 bases not matched to a gene; V was cut back by 5 bases and J by 4 bases. CDR3 DNA: TGTGCCAGCAGCGACCGGGACTATTACAATGAGCAGTTCTTC. This codes for CASSDRDYYNEQFF.

This clone was observed once. Other DNA variants within this sample encode the same CDR3. The rearrangement links TRBV7-9 to TRBJ2-5; D is uncertain. The CDR3 consists of 12 residues. In germline, CDR1 is SEHNR, CDR2 FQNEAQ (reference sequence). Trimming left V 1 base short and J 5 bases short, with 5 bases between. Written as DNA, the CDR3 is TGTGCCAGCAGCTTAGTCCGGGAGACCCAGTACTTC. It codes for CASSLVRETQYF.

This clone was picked up a small number of times. The CDR3, as DNA: TGTGCCAGTAGTAGCCTAGCGGGAGCCTATGAGCAGTTCTTC. It encodes CASSSLAGAYEQFF. The gene calls are TRBV19 and TRBJ2-1; 10 bases fit TRBD2. Germline CDR1 and CDR2: LNHDA and SQIVND (reference sequence). V trimming: 4 bases; J trimming: 8 bases; junction bases outside the gene matches: 5. This CDR3 region has 14 residues.

J is TRBJ2-5 and V is TRBV7-9; 9 nucleotides match TRBD2. The CDR3 has 14 amino acids. The trim removed 3 bases at V and 4 bases at J, leaving 3 bases unmatched. Germline CDR1 is SEHNR and CDR2 is FQNEAQ (reference sequence). Here the CDR3 reads CASSFQLAGETQYF. CDR3 DNA: TGTGCCAGCAGCTTCCAACTAGCGGGAGAGACCCAGTACTTC.

The chain couples TRBV4-1 to TRBJ1-1; no firm D call. The CDR3 loop spans 13 amino acids. Trimming pared 0 bases from V and 9 bases from J, leaving 11 bases between. CDR1 and CDR2 from the germline V gene are MGHRA and YSYEKL. The DNA for the CDR3 is TGCGCCAGCAGCCAAGATACGGGAGGGAAAGCTTTCTTT. Amino acids: CASSQDTGGKAFF.

The chain recombines TRBV7-2 with TRBJ2-3, with TRBD2 matching over 8 bases. With 1 base clipped from V and 0 bases from J, the junction kept 3 bases outside the gene matches. The CDR3 totals 16 residues. The germline CDR1 and CDR2 sequences are SGHTA and FQGNSA. The CDR3 DNA is TGTGCCAGCAGCTTAGTAGGGACTAGTAGCACAGATACGCAGTATTTT. This gives the protein CASSLVGTSSTDTQYF.

Of note for this clone: The same CDR3 arises from other DNA sequences in this sample as well. The CDR3 loop reads CASSPLTGGMNTEAFF. CDR3 DNA: TGCGCCAGCAGCCCTTTGACAGGGGGAATGAACACTGAAGCTTTCTTT. V and J are TRBV4-1 and TRBJ1-1, with TRBD1 identical over 9 bases. CDR1 and CDR2 from the germline V gene are MGHRA and YSYEKL. The CDR3 totals 16 residues. V was clipped by 4 bases and J by 0 bases; unmatched bases: 6.

J is TRBJ2-3 and V is TRBV29-1, with D perhaps TRBD2 (6 bases). Per germline, CDR1 SQVTM and CDR2 ANQGSEA. The CDR3 contains 12 residues. V was cut by 4 bases and J by 3 bases, with 8 bases left in between. Here the CDR3 DNA reads TGCAGCGTTGCCGGGGGTACAGATACGCAGTATTTT. Protein sequence: CSVAGGTDTQYF.

The chain is built from TRBV5-6 and TRBJ1-2; possibly TRBD1 for D (5 bases). CDR1 SGHDT and CDR2 YYEEEE come from the germline V gene. This CDR3 comprises 14 residues. V lost 4 bases to trimming and J lost 4 bases, with 14 bases between them. The CDR3 DNA reads TGTGCCAGCAGCCCCGACAGTTCTAGCTATGGCTACACCTTC. It codes for CASSPDSSSYGYTF.

V is TRBV7-9 and J is TRBJ1-2, with 8 bases lining up with TRBD1. The CDR3 spans 15 residues. V was pared by 0 bases and J by 3 bases, with 3 bases of the junction left unmatched. CDR1 is SEHNR, CDR2 FQNEAQ, per germline (reference sequence). CDR3 nucleotide sequence: TGTGCCAGCAGCTTAGCGGAGGACAGGGACTATGGCTACACCTTC. This encodes CASSLAEDRDYGYTF.

This clone appeared a single time. This chain uses TRBV9 with TRBJ1-5; no clear D gene. The CDR3 totals 13 residues. Between the trimmed V and J ends, which lost 2 bases and 5 bases, there was a span of 8 bases. Germline V gene data show CDR1 as SGDLS and CDR2 as YYNGEE. The CDR3 nucleotides read TGTGCCAGCAGCGTCGACATCGATCAGCCCCAGCATTTT. The encoded protein is CASSVDIDQPQHF.

Written as DNA, the CDR3 is TGTGCCTGGAGTAGCTTCCAGGGAGGTTCGCTGAACACTGAAGCTTTCTTT. It specifies CAWSSFQGGSLNTEAFF. The chain carries TRBV30 and TRBJ1-1; TRBD1 is a possible D gene (5 bases). The CDR3 runs 17 residues. Trimming pared 2 bases from V and 0 bases from J, leaving 19 bases between. CDR1 and CDR2 from the germline V gene are GTSNPN and SVGIG (reference sequence).

The J gene is TRBJ2-6, the V gene TRBV5-4; D is unresolved. CDR3 length: 14 amino acids. Germline V CDR1 and CDR2: SGHNT, YYREEE (reference sequence). Trimming pared 4 bases from V and 0 bases from J, leaving 5 bases between. Written as DNA, the CDR3 is TGTGCCAGCAGCGCCGGCTCTGGGGCCAACGTCCTGACTTTC. Protein sequence: CASSAGSGANVLTF.